This T cell receptor beta chain was recovered during a study of Graves' ophthalmopathy and Graves' hyperthyroidism. The authors amplified TCR beta CDR3 regions, and they did so from RNA transcripts for repertoire sequencing. HTBI-primed first-round RT-PCR preceded second-round multiplex PCR. TCRdb reprocessed the multiplex PCR reads with MiXCR, giving one entry per CDR3 protein. Among 650,000 to 800,000 distinct CDR3 sequences listed, about 38% were seen once. This clonotype was detected ten times or more. Germline V gene lookup returns CDR1 MDHEN and CDR2 SYDVKM. The CDR3 sequence is 13 residues long. Deletions cut 2 bases from V and 4 bases from J, with 8 bases between. Moderate-to-severe activity, CAS at least 3, NOSPECS at least 4 and duration under 3 months characterized donors with ophthalmopathy.

J is TRBJ1-2 and V is TRBV28, with D possibly TRBD1 on 6 matching bases. This sequence originates from an adult man with Graves' ophthalmopathy. Source material: peripheral blood. In nucleotides, the CDR3 is TGTGCCAGCAGTTTAAAACAGGGCTATGGCTACACCTTC. This sequence encodes CASSLKQGYGYTF.